The rows below give T cell receptor beta chains drawn from one sample of a study of blood T cells in healthy people across ages. TCRdb itself ran the 5' RACE reads through MiXCR, one entry per CDR3 protein. The repertoire consists of some 790,000 distinct CDR3 sequences, with under 30% occurring once and the leading ten covering roughly 17%. The specimen sequenced was blood. These TCRs come from an elderly woman in good health. Each CDR3 is given with its conserved first and last residue. The D gene is left open where the match is weak.

cdr3_length,d_call,v_call,cdr3_aa
18,.,TRBV6-5,CASSYSAPGAKAKNIQYF
16,.,TRBV10-3,CAISESGKQGTGELFF
13,.,TRBV10-1,CASSGDGQETQYF
17,.,TRBV4-3,CAGSQTHNPARGDTQYF
14,.,TRBV6-2/TRBV6-3,CASSYRAGSQPQHF
16,.,TRBV3-1,CASSQEGPWNTGELFF
11,.,TRBV30,CAWAIRDGYTF
14,.,TRBV5-1,CASSQSDGTGELFF
13,.,TRBV6-1,CASTPRAGFGAFF
16,TRBD1,TRBV20-1,CNARDSQGESGNTIYF
16,TRBD2,TRBV6-2/TRBV6-3,CASSLLWTSGTDTQYF
15,.,TRBV29-1,CSVVQGLSGANVLTF
16,.,TRBV27,CASSFGRTRYNSPLHF
14,.,TRBV9,CASSVDMSRDTIYF
15,TRBD1,TRBV30,CAGRVNRGRGEKLFF
11,.,TRBV6-1,CAGGGANVLTF
20,.,TRBV14,CASSPELQSRERSAKNIQYF
17,TRBD2,TRBV6-1,CASIRTLRRGVTYEQYF
18,TRBD2,TRBV7-2,CASSLVRRASGGQETQYF
16,TRBD2,TRBV12-3/TRBV12-4,CASSWDRAGDSYEQYF
14,.,TRBV9,CASSVGRLTDTQYF
17,TRBD1,TRBV7-2,CASSLEFRTGSKETQYF
14,.,TRBV27,CASSSLPRLETQYF
16,.,TRBV12-3/TRBV12-4,CASSFSGPSGANVLTF
11,.,TRBV3-1,CASSLVGPQYF
13,TRBD1,TRBV7-9,CASSQTGGYGCTF
15,TRBD2,TRBV20-1,CSARDAGGPVYEQYF
17,.,TRBV20-1,CSASSSGQGLMNTEAFF
14,.,TRBV20-1,CSARPGSGADTQYF
13,TRBD1,TRBV5-1,CASRGQGIDTQYF
14,.,TRBV10-2,CASRHRGMYNEQFF
15,.,TRBV28,CASIPRGALNVEQYF
17,.,TRBV12-3/TRBV12-4,CASSLATGSSRNYGYTF